The 10 T cell receptor beta chains presented below share a single source sample, sequenced in a study of spatial heterogeneity in lung cancer. Study-wide findings and caveats: Higher tumor mutation counts went along with higher counts of expanded intratumoral alpha and beta TCRs.

The antigens for these receptors are not known. TCRdb analysed the 5' RACE reads with MiXCR anew, one entry per CDR3 protein. The sample has about 11,000 distinct CDR3 sequences, 4% to 6% seen once. Time point: sample taken at primary tumor resection. The sequencing here drew on lung tumor tissue, taken at surgery. Receptor source: a male donor with early-stage non-small cell lung cancer.

By its share, this clonotype is medium-sized. The chain uses TRBV24-1 and TRBJ2-1; no reliable D call. Germline V CDR1 and CDR2: KGHDR, SFDVKD. Trimming pared 3 bases from V and 8 bases from J, leaving 16 bases between. The CDR3 is 15 residues long. The chain's CDR3 is CATSDPTGRRDEQFF. In DNA, the CDR3 is TGTGCCACCAGTGATCCAACTGGGCGGAGAGATGAGCAGTTCTTC.

This clonotype was detected many times. V usage is TRBV21-1 and J usage is TRBJ1-5; the tabulated D call, TRBD1, remains unverified against the DNA. TRBV21-1 is listed as a pseudogene. This CDR3 is 17 amino acids long. The CDR3 here is CASSKDREGRSNQPQHF. In nucleotides, the CDR3 is TGTGCCAGCAGCAAAGACAGGGAAGGGCGTAGCAATCAGCCCCAGCATTTT.

This clonotype appeared a single time. This chain uses TRBV28 with TRBJ2-3; 10 bases are a match to TRBD2. V trimming: 7 bases; J trimming: 7 bases; junction bases outside the gene matches: 8. The CDR3 covers 14 residues. Germline CDR1 reads MDHEN; CDR2 reads SYDVKM. The CDR3 region has the DNA TGTGCCAGCATAGAAGCGGGAGGGCCGAATACGCAGTATTTT. Encoded protein: CASIEAGGPNTQYF.

This clonotype was counted ten times or more. This chain joins TRBV29-1 and TRBJ1-1; D gene unclear. The CDR3 covers 11 residues. The V gene's germline CDR1 is SQVTM and CDR2 ANQGSEA. Between the trimmed V and J ends, which lost 3 bases and 8 bases, there was a span of 10 bases. The CDR3 sequence: CSVDLNIEAFF. The CDR3 bases are TGCAGCGTTGACCTAAATATAGAAGCTTTCTTT.

This clonotype was recorded a few times. J is TRBJ2-2 and V is TRBV4-2; no clear D. The V gene's germline CDR1 is LGHNA and CDR2 YNFKEQ. Trimming removed 3 bases from V and 4 bases from J, with 15 bases in between. The CDR3 consists of 16 residues. The CDR3 region is CASSHASGVSTGELFF. In DNA, the CDR3 is TGTGCCAGCAGCCATGCCTCGGGCGTGAGCACCGGGGAGCTGTTTTTT.

A single count supports this clonotype. The chain has TRBV4-3 and TRBJ1-3; D is possibly TRBD1 (6 bases). The germline gives CDR1 LGHNA, CDR2 YSLEER. Trimming pared 0 bases from V and 2 bases from J, leaving 8 bases between. There are 15 residues in the CDR3. DNA for the CDR3: TGCGCCAGCAGCCAAGACAGGGGTACTGGAAACACCATATATTTT. Protein: CASSQDRGTGNTIYF.

This clonotype was counted many times. The V gene is TRBV7-2, the J gene TRBJ1-4; D not resolved. CDR3 size: 15 residues. The V gene's germline CDR1 is SGHTA and CDR2 FQGNSA. The germline V and J ends were trimmed by 1 base and 5 bases, with 11 bases remaining between them. The DNA of the CDR3 is TGTGCCAGCAGCTTAGTCTCCGGGGTAAATGAAAAACTGTTTTTT. This sequence encodes CASSLVSGVNEKLFF.

At least ten counts were recorded for this clonotype. The chain has TRBV20-1 and TRBJ2-5, with TRBD2 matching 12 bases. The CDR3 totals 15 residues. CDR1 DFQATT and CDR2 SNEGSKA come from the germline V gene (reference sequence). Losses at the gene ends were 0 bases for V and 2 bases for J; bases not matched to a gene: 1. The CDR3 reads CSARDLAGGQETQYF. The CDR3 DNA sequence: TGCAGTGCTAGAGATCTAGCGGGGGGGCAAGAGACCCAGTACTTC.

This clonotype is judged medium-sized. This chain uses TRBV6-5 with TRBJ1-6, with 7 nucleotides matching TRBD1. V shed 6 bases and J 5 bases; nucleotides not matched to a gene: 13. Germline lookup yields CDR1 MNHEY and CDR2 SVGAGI. The CDR3 spans 17 residues. DNA for the CDR3: TGTGCCAGCAGCCACTGGGACAGCCAGCACCATAATTCACCCCTCCACTTT. Its translation is CASSHWDSQHHNSPLHF.

This clonotype was found many times. The chain employs TRBV2 and TRBJ2-2; tentative D call: TRBD2 (5 bases). Germline V CDR1 and CDR2: SNHLY, FYNNEI. The CDR3 consists of 13 residues. V was trimmed by 8 bases and J by 4 bases, leaving 11 bases between them. The CDR3 loop is CASQEAATGELFF. CDR3 nucleotides: TGTGCCAGCCAGGAGGCAGCCACCGGGGAGCTGTTTTTT.